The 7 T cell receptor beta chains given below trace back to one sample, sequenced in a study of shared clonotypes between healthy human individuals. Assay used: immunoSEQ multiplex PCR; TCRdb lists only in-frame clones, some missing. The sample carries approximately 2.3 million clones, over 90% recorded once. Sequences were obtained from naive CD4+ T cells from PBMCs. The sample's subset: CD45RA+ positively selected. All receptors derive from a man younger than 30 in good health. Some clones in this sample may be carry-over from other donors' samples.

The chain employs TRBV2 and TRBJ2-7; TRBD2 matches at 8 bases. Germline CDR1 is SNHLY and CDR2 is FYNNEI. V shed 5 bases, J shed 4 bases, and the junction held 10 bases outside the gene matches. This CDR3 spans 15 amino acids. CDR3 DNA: TGTGCCAGCAGTTTGCATCGGGAGGGCCCATACGAGCAGTACTTC. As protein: CASSLHREGPYEQYF. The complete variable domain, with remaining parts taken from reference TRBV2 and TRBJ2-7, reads EPEVTQTPSHQVTQMGQEVILRCVPISNHLYFYWYRQILGQKVEFLVSFYNNEISEKSEIFDDQFSVERPDGSNFTLKIRSTKLEDSAMYFCASSLHREGPYEQYFGPGTRLTVT.

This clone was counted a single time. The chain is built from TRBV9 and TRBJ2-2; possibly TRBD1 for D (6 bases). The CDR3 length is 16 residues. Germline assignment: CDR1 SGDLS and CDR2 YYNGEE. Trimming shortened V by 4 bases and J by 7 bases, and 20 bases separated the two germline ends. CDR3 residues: CASSLLPGRGGGELFF. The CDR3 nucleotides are TGTGCCAGCAGCCTCCTCCCAGGACGAGGGGGCGGGGAGCTGTTTTTT.

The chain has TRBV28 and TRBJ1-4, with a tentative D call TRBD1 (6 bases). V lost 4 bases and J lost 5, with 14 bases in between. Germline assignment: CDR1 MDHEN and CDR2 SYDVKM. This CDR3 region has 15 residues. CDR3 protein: CASSSPGAWNEKLFF. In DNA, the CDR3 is TGTGCCAGCAGTTCACCAGGGGCATGGAATGAAAAACTGTTTTTT.

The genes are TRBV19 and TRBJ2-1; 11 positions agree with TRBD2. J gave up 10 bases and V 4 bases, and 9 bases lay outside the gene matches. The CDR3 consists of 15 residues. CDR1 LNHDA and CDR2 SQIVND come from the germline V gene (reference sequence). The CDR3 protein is CASSTLAGAWGEQFF. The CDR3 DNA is TGTGCCAGTAGTACACTAGCGGGAGCGTGGGGCGAGCAGTTCTTC.

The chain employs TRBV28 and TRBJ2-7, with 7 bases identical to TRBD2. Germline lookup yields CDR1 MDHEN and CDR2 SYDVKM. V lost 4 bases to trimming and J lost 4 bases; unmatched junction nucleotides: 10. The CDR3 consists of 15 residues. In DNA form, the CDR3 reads TGTGCCAGCAGTTCTTGGACTAGTTCGAGTTACGAGCAGTACTTC. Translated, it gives CASSSWTSSSYEQYF.

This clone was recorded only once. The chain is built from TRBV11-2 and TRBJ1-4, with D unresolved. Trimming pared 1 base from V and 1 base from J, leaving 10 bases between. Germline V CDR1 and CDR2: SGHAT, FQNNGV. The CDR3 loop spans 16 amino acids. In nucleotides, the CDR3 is TGTGCCAGCAGCTTAGTTGGTGGGTTAACTAATGAAAAACTGTTTTTT. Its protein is CASSLVGGLTNEKLFF.

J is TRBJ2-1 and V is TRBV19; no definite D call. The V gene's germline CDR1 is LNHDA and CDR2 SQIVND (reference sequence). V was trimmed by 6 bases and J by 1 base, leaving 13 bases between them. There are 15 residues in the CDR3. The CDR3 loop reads CASSPLSGSYNEQFF. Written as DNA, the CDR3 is TGTGCCAGTAGCCCACTAAGTGGGTCCTACAATGAGCAGTTCTTC. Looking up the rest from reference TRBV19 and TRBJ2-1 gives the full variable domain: DGGITQSPKYLFRKEGQNVTLSCEQNLNHDAMYWYRQDPGQGLRLIYYSQIVNDFQKGDIAEGYSVSREKKESFPLTVTSAQKNPTAFYLCASSPLSGSYNEQFFGPGTRLTVL.